This passage covers 25 T cell receptor beta chains from one sample sequenced in a study of T cell responses to AZD1222 COVID-19 vaccine. Libraries were prepared by immunoSEQ multiplex PCR; TCRdb keeps only in-frame clonotypes and omits some of them. This sample has 120,000 or so clones, with over 90% found just once. The specimen comprised peripheral blood, sampled 28 days after the second AZD1222 dose. These TCRs come from an adult who received the AZD1222 COVID-19 vaccine.

The CDR3 here is CASSQPDRVGNTIYF. In DNA form, the CDR3 reads TGCGCCAGCAGCCAACCAGACAGGGTTGGAAACACCATATATTTT. V is TRBV4-1 and J is TRBJ1-3; TRBD1 matches 7 bases. The CDR3 is 15 amino acids. V lost 2 bases to trimming and J lost 3 bases; unmatched junction nucleotides: 4. Germline V lookup: CDR1 MGHRA, CDR2 YSYEKL.

This chain uses TRBV29-1 with TRBJ1-2; D not resolved. Germline CDR1 SQVTM, CDR2 ANQGSEA. The V end lost 5 bases, the J end lost 0 bases, and 7 bases lay between the germline ends. CDR3 length: 12 residues. CDR3 nucleotides: TGCAGCGTTACAGCGACTAACTATGGCTACACCTTC. Translated: CSVTATNYGYTF. Together with reference TRBV29-1 and TRBJ1-2, the CDR3 gives the full variable domain: SAVISQKPSRDICQRGTSLTIQCQVDSQVTMMFWYRQQPGQSLTLIATANQGSEATYESGFVIDKFPISRPNLTFSTLTVSNMSPEDSSIYLCSVTATNYGYTFGSGTRLTVV.

V is TRBV11-2 and J is TRBJ2-1; 9 bases are shared with TRBD2. Germline V gene lookup returns CDR1 SGHAT and CDR2 FQNNGV. The CDR3 has 18 amino acids. V shed 5 bases and J 2 bases; nucleotides not matched to a gene: 13. CDR3 nucleotide sequence: TGTGCCAGCAGCCCTAGTAGCGGGGGAGCGGGGGCCTACAATGAGCAGTTCTTC. Amino acids: CASSPSSGGAGAYNEQFF.

V usage is TRBV12-3 or TRBV12-4 and J usage is TRBJ1-2; D call uncertain. The CDR3 has 11 amino acids. V lost 7 bases to trimming and J lost 4 bases, with 7 bases between them. The CDR3 bases are TGTGCCAGCACCCTCGGCTATGGCTACACCTTC. Translating it yields CASTLGYGYTF.

The chain is built from TRBV18 and TRBJ1-2, with D hard to call. The germline V gene has CDR1 KGHSH and CDR2 LQKENI. V was cut by 3 bases and J by 4 bases, with 15 bases left in between. The CDR3 sequence is 15 residues long. The CDR3 reads CASSPALDRIYGYTF. DNA for the CDR3: TGTGCCAGCTCACCGGCGCTCGATAGGATCTATGGCTACACCTTC.

This CDR3 reads CASSQVYEQYF. DNA of the CDR3: TGTGCCAGCAGCCAGGTGTACGAGCAGTACTTC. V gene TRBV3-1 (or the pseudogene TRBV3-2) combines with J gene TRBJ2-7; D is uncertain. The V gene lost 3 bases and the J gene lost 4 bases, with 4 bases spanning the gap. This CDR3 has 11 amino acids. Germline values: CDR1 LGHDT, CDR2 YNNKEL (reference sequence).

The V gene is TRBV19, the J gene TRBJ1-5; TRBD1 is a possible D gene (5 bases). The V and J ends lost 4 bases and 5 bases respectively, with 9 bases between them. The CDR3 is made up of 13 amino acids. Germline V gene lookup returns CDR1 LNHDA and CDR2 SQIVND (reference sequence). CDR3 nucleotides: TGTGCCAGTAGTACCCAGGGAGATCAGCCCCAGCATTTT. It translates to CASSTQGDQPQHF.

The chain uses TRBV6-5 and TRBJ1-2; TRBD1 agrees at 8 bases. The CDR3 contains 13 residues. Unmatched junction bases numbered 4, after V lost 2 bases and J lost 8 bases. Germline CDR1 reads MNHEY; CDR2 reads SVGAGI. CDR3 bases: TGTGCCAGCAGTTACGGGACAGGAGGAGGCTACACCTTC. Residues: CASSYGTGGGYTF.

V is TRBV5-1 and J is TRBJ1-5; possibly TRBD1 for D (5 bases). The CDR3 contains 15 residues. Germline assignment: CDR1 SGHRS and CDR2 YFSETQ. V lost 0 bases and J lost 4, with 11 bases in between. CDR3 bases: TGCGCCAGCAGCTTGGAAGGGGCGACGAATCAGCCCCAGCATTTT. Amino acids: CASSLEGATNQPQHF. The full variable domain, its missing parts supplied by reference TRBV5-1 and TRBJ1-5, is KAGVTQTPRYLIKTRGQQVTLSCSPISGHRSVSWYQQTPGQGLQFLFEYFSETQRNKGNFPGRFSGRQFSNSRSEMNVSTLELGDSALYLCASSLEGATNQPQHFGDGTRLSIL.

The chain recombines TRBV4-1 with TRBJ2-1, with 8 bases that match TRBD2. The CDR3 totals 17 residues. Germline V CDR1 and CDR2: MGHRA, YSYEKL. V shed 0 bases, J shed 0 bases, and the junction held 4 bases outside the gene matches. The CDR3 protein is CASSQDRLAGSYNEQFF. The CDR3 nucleotides read TGCGCCAGCAGCCAAGATCGTCTAGCGGGCTCCTACAATGAGCAGTTCTTC.

The chain joins TRBV5-1 to TRBJ1-2, with 10 bases aligning to TRBD1. The CDR3 runs 15 residues. The germline V gene has CDR1 SGHRS and CDR2 YFSETQ. V dropped 2 bases and J dropped 4; count of bases not matched to a gene: 5. In DNA form, the CDR3 reads TGCGCCAGCAGCTTCGGACAGGGGGAGGGCTATGGCTACACCTTC. Residues: CASSFGQGEGYGYTF.

CDR3 loop: CASSSGLAGVLHEQFF. In DNA, the CDR3 is TGTGCCAGCAGCTCCGGACTAGCGGGAGTACTACATGAGCAGTTCTTC. This chain uses TRBV11-3 with TRBJ2-1, with TRBD2 matching over 13 bases. The V gene end was trimmed by 4 bases and the J gene end by 8 bases; junction bases not matched to a gene: 8. Per the germline V gene, CDR1 is SGHNT and CDR2 is YENEEA. The CDR3 loop spans 16 amino acids.

The V call is TRBV6-5, the J call TRBJ1-1, with D possibly TRBD1 on 5 matching bases. Germline V gives CDR1 MNHEY, CDR2 SVGAGI. The CDR3 spans 14 residues. The germline V and J ends were trimmed by 5 bases and 5 bases, with 15 bases remaining between them. CDR3 sequence reads: CASSPPGGRTEAFF. The CDR3 DNA is TGTGCCAGCAGTCCACCGGGGGGTCGAACTGAAGCTTTCTTT.

The rearrangement links TRBV6-1 to TRBJ1-4; D call uncertain. The germline V gene has CDR1 MNHNS and CDR2 SASEGT. This CDR3 region has 14 residues. Trimming removed 3 bases at V and 7 bases at J, with 12 bases between. The CDR3 bases are TGTGCCAGCAGTGACAGCCACCTTCTTGAAAAACTGTTTTTT. Translating it yields CASSDSHLLEKLFF.

J is TRBJ1-2 and V is TRBV5-6, with 7 bases lining up with TRBD1. The CDR3 totals 15 residues. Germline lookup yields CDR1 SGHDT and CDR2 YYEEEE. Trimming at V came to 2 bases and at J to 5 bases, leaving 9 bases not matched to a gene. The CDR3: CASSLGQAGGYGYTF. The CDR3 coding sequence is TGTGCCAGCAGCTTAGGACAGGCCGGAGGGTATGGCTACACCTTC.

The chain combines TRBV10-3 with TRBJ1-2, with unresolved D. V was cut by 8 bases and J by 3 bases, with 7 bases left in between. The CDR3 loop spans 11 amino acids. From germline, CDR1 is ENHRY and CDR2 SYGVKD. CDR3 DNA: TGTGCCATCGGAATCGACTATGGCTACACCTTC. Amino acids: CAIGIDYGYTF.

The chain has TRBV7-9 and TRBJ2-7; 10 bases align to TRBD2. This CDR3 has 18 residues. Germline V gene lookup returns CDR1 SEHNR and CDR2 FQNEAQ (reference sequence). Unmatched junction bases numbered 13, after V lost 1 base and J lost 4 bases. CDR3 residues: CASSLGERGTSDQYEQYF. CDR3 nucleotide sequence: TGTGCCAGCAGCTTAGGAGAACGCGGGACTAGCGACCAGTACGAGCAGTACTTC.

The chain recombines TRBV9 with TRBJ2-7; 14 bases are shared with TRBD2. This CDR3 contains 17 residues. In germline, CDR1 is SGDLS, CDR2 YYNGEE. V lost 3 bases, J lost 5 bases, and 10 bases stayed unmatched. The CDR3 sequence is CASSAGLAGALPHEQYF. The CDR3 nucleotides are TGTGCCAGCAGCGCGGGACTAGCGGGAGCGTTACCTCACGAGCAGTACTTC.

The chain couples TRBV12-3 or TRBV12-4 to TRBJ1-2; D possibly corresponds to TRBD1 (5 bases). V dropped 3 bases and J dropped 6 bases, with 11 bases sitting between them. The CDR3 contains 13 residues. The CDR3 DNA is TGTGCCAGCAGTTTTCCAGGGAGGCATGGCTACACCTTC. Protein: CASSFPGRHGYTF.

V is TRBV19 and J is TRBJ1-1; TRBD1 might be the D (5 bases). Germline V gene sequence: CDR1 LNHDA, CDR2 SQIVND (reference sequence). V dropped 5 bases and J dropped 2 bases, with 12 bases sitting between them. This CDR3 spans 14 amino acids. CDR3 residues: CASSVGGVNTEAFF. In DNA, the CDR3 is TGTGCCAGTAGTGTGGGGGGGGTTAACACTGAAGCTTTCTTT.

The V call is TRBV6-4, the J call TRBJ1-5, with 8 positions matching TRBD1. The CDR3 spans 15 residues. J was trimmed by 4 bases and V by 5 bases; bases with no gene match: 7. CDR1 is MRHNA and CDR2 is SNTAGT in the germline V gene. For the CDR3, the DNA is TGTGCCAGCAGTCCCGGGACAGGCATAAATCAGCCCCAGCATTTT. This encodes CASSPGTGINQPQHF.

The chain has TRBV27 and TRBJ1-5; no firm D call. V lost 3 bases and J lost 3, with 3 bases in between. The germline gives CDR1 MNHEY, CDR2 SMNVEV (reference sequence). The CDR3 loop spans 12 amino acids. The CDR3 loop is CASSFVNQPQHF. DNA of the CDR3: TGTGCCAGCAGTTTTGTCAATCAGCCCCAGCATTTT.

The CDR3 here is CASRAASGVSYEQYF. The CDR3 DNA follows: TGTGCCAGCAGAGCGGCCAGCGGGGTGTCCTACGAGCAGTACTTC. The chain carries TRBV5-4 and TRBJ2-7, with TRBD2 matching over 7 bases. Losses at the gene ends were 5 bases for V and 1 base for J; bases not matched to a gene: 9. The germline CDR1 and CDR2 sequences are SGHNT and YYREEE (reference sequence). The CDR3 extends over 15 amino acids.

The V call is TRBV6-5, the J call TRBJ1-1; no definite D call. The ends were cut back, 4 bases at V and 5 bases at J, with 11 bases in the middle. CDR3 size: 13 residues. Germline loops: CDR1 MNHEY, CDR2 SVGAGI. Written as DNA, the CDR3 is TGTGCCAGCAGTTTTTACCCGAGGACTGAAGCTTTCTTT. This codes for CASSFYPRTEAFF.

The chain links TRBV5-8 to TRBJ2-1; TRBD2 matches 11 bases. The V and J ends lost 2 bases and 0 bases, in that order; junction bases with no gene match: 10. The germline CDR1 and CDR2 sequences are SGHTS and YDEGEE. This CDR3 region has 19 residues. The CDR3 DNA follows: TGTGCCAGCAGCTTCCGTAGCGGGAGGGGATTAAGCTCCTACAATGAGCAGTTCTTC. Its translation: CASSFRSGRGLSSYNEQFF.